Each of the 15 T cell receptor beta chains below was sequenced from the same sample in a study of shared clonotypes between healthy human individuals. Some clones are missing from TCRdb's copy, which holds only in-frame ones; the method was immunoSEQ multiplex PCR. The profile covers 2,100,000 or so clones, with around 95% appearing a single time and approximately 0.13% taken by the ten largest. The sample taken for sequencing was naive CD4+ T cells sorted from blood. This sample's subset: CD45RA+ positively selected. The source of these receptors is a man between 18 and 35 years old in good health.

V and J are TRBV7-6 and TRBJ1-1, with 8 bases lining up with TRBD1. CDR1 is SGHVS and CDR2 is FNYEAQ in the germline V gene. Losses at the gene ends were 4 bases for V and 11 bases for J; bases not matched to a gene: 6. The CDR3 consists of 12 residues. The CDR3 spells CASSSPGGAAFF. CDR3 DNA sequence: TGTGCCAGCAGCTCCCCAGGGGGCGCGGCTTTCTTT.

This chain uses TRBV7-2 with TRBJ1-2; D unclear. Trimming stripped 5 bases from V and 4 bases from J, with 11 bases between. Germline lookup yields CDR1 SGHTA and CDR2 FQGNSA. CDR3 size: 13 residues. The CDR3 DNA reads as TGTGCCAGCAGCCCGGACCTACTCTATGGCTACACCTTC. Its translation: CASSPDLLYGYTF. Using reference TRBV7-2 and TRBJ1-2 for the parts outside the CDR3, the full variable domain is GAGVSQSPSNKVTEKGKDVELRCDPISGHTALYWYRQSLGQGLEFLIYFQGNSAPDKSGLPSDRFSAERTGGSVSTLTIQRTQQEDSAVYLCASSPDLLYGYTFGSGTRLTVV.

The chain uses TRBV19 and TRBJ2-4, with 7 bases aligning to TRBD2. Per the germline V gene, CDR1 is LNHDA and CDR2 is SQIVND (reference sequence). V shed 6 bases and J 4 bases; nucleotides not matched to a gene: 9. The CDR3 spans 15 residues. CDR3 sequence: CASSLGIAGKNIQYF. DNA of the CDR3: TGTGCCAGTAGCCTTGGGATAGCGGGTAAAAACATTCAGTACTTC.

V gene TRBV7-2 combines with J gene TRBJ1-2; tentative D call: TRBD1 (6 bases). From germline, CDR1 is SGHTA and CDR2 FQGNSA. The CDR3 sequence is 13 residues long. The V end was cut by 6 bases, the J end by 5 bases, with 13 bases between. The CDR3 protein is CASRQQGGYGYTF. For the CDR3, the DNA is TGTGCCAGCAGGCAACAGGGAGGGTATGGCTACACCTTC.

The genes are TRBV6-1 and TRBJ2-1; the match to TRBD2 covers 7 bases. The germline gives CDR1 MNHNS, CDR2 SASEGT. Trimming took 8 bases from V and 3 from J; bases not matched to a gene: 10. This CDR3 has 15 amino acids. The CDR3 DNA is TGTGCCAGCCCGAGGGAGGGAGTGAGCTACAATGAGCAGTTCTTC. Its translation: CASPREGVSYNEQFF.

For this clone: Other DNA sequences in the sample encode the same CDR3. The CDR3 loop is CASSDSYSNQPQHF. DNA of the CDR3: TGTGCCAGCAGTGACAGCTATAGCAATCAGCCCCAGCATTTT. The chain links TRBV2 to TRBJ1-5; D is unresolved. Germline V CDR1 and CDR2: SNHLY, FYNNEI. Trimming stripped 3 bases from V and 0 bases from J, with 6 bases between. This CDR3 is 14 amino acids long.

The chain combines TRBV19 with TRBJ1-2; 9 nucleotides align to TRBD1. The ends lost 5 bases at V and 2 bases at J; junction bases unmatched: 3. Germline loops: CDR1 LNHDA, CDR2 SQIVND (reference sequence). The CDR3 consists of 14 residues. CDR3 sequence (DNA): TGTGCCAGTAGTGTGGACAGGGGAAACTATGGCTACACCTTC. This encodes CASSVDRGNYGYTF.

The chain has TRBV6-5 and TRBJ2-1, with 7 bases that match TRBD2. The germline V gene encodes CDR1 MNHEY and CDR2 SVGAGI. The CDR3 totals 14 residues. J was trimmed by 10 bases and V by 8 bases; bases with no gene match: 14. The DNA of the CDR3 is TGTGCCAGCCGAGGGACTACCCAAGCGGCAGAGCAGTTCTTC. This codes for CASRGTTQAAEQFF.

On this clone itself: This same CDR3 is encoded by further DNA sequences in the sample. This chain connects TRBV19 to TRBJ1-1, with D unclear. This CDR3 region has 14 residues. The germline V and J ends were trimmed by 0 bases and 2 bases, with 7 bases remaining between them. Looked up from germline, CDR1 is LNHDA and CDR2 is SQIVND (reference sequence). The CDR3 spells CASSIEGSNTEAFF. The CDR3 region has the DNA TGTGCCAGTAGTATAGAAGGTTCAAACACTGAAGCTTTCTTT.

This chain uses TRBV19 with TRBJ1-4; 9 bases align to TRBD1. J was trimmed by 7 bases and V by 5 bases; bases with no gene match: 8. Germline-derived CDR1 and CDR2 are LNHDA and SQIVND (reference sequence). This CDR3 has 15 residues. CDR3 sequence (DNA): TGTGCCAGTAGTGTACAGGGACAGGGATCTGAAAAACTGTTTTTT. Its translation is CASSVQGQGSEKLFF.

The V and J genes are TRBV10-1 and TRBJ1-2; TRBD1 matches at 7 bases. The CDR3 has 15 amino acids. Germline trimming cut 5 bases from V and 0 bases from J; bases unmatched to any gene: 6. Germline CDR1 reads WNHNN; CDR2 reads SYGVQD (reference sequence). The CDR3 nucleotides read TGCGCCAGCAGTCCCCGGGACAGCCCTAACTATGGCTACACCTTC. It yields the protein CASSPRDSPNYGYTF.

The J gene is TRBJ1-2, the V gene TRBV29-1; TRBD1 aligns across 11 bases. The V and J ends lost 2 bases and 2 bases, in that order; junction bases with no gene match: 19. The CDR3 is 20 residues long. Germline-derived CDR1 and CDR2 are SQVTM and ANQGSEA. CDR3 in amino acids: CSVEKGPPKGQGGKNYGYTF. The CDR3 DNA follows: TGCAGCGTTGAAAAGGGGCCACCGAAGGGACAGGGGGGAAAGAACTATGGCTACACCTTC.

The chain combines TRBV4-3 with TRBJ2-5, with TRBD2 matching over 8 bases. V gave up 0 bases and J gave up 5 bases; unmatched junction bases: 5. The germline V gene has CDR1 LGHNA and CDR2 YSLEER. The CDR3 totals 15 residues. The CDR3 loop is CASSQDRGGWETQYF. CDR3 DNA sequence: TGCGCCAGCAGCCAAGATCGCGGGGGGTGGGAGACCCAGTACTTC.

On this clone itself: Other DNA sequences of this sample code for an identical CDR3. This rearrangement joins TRBV5-6 to TRBJ2-1; unclear D gene. Germline V gives CDR1 SGHDT, CDR2 YYEEEE. The CDR3 totals 14 residues. V was trimmed by 2 bases and J by 4 bases, leaving 10 bases between them. The CDR3 sequence: CASSLSGRYNEQFF. The CDR3 nucleotides are TGTGCCAGCAGCTTATCCGGGCGATACAATGAGCAGTTCTTC.

The count of this clone is one. This chain connects TRBV15 to TRBJ2-7; D ambiguous. The V gene lost 1 base and the J gene lost 1 base, with 11 bases spanning the gap. Looked up from germline, CDR1 is LNHNV and CDR2 is YYDKDF (reference sequence). This CDR3 has 15 amino acids. The CDR3 is CATSRANSVSYEQYF. DNA for the CDR3: TGTGCCACCAGCAGAGCTAACAGCGTATCCTACGAGCAGTACTTC.